These T cell receptor beta chains were read from a single sample in a study of T-cell memory formation after mild COVID-19. TCRdb redid the calling of the 5' RACE reads with MiXCR, one entry per CDR3 protein. The top ten hold around 30% of the sample, which has nearly 110,000 distinct CDR3 sequences, 9.5% to 15% seen once. Sequences were obtained from PBMCs or a T cell subset sorted from them (not recorded which). These receptors were obtained from an adult woman who had mild COVID-19 (a few samples of this study predate the infection). Cell type and time point are not known. Each CDR3 is given with its conserved first and last residue. A D gene is named only where the DNA matches it firmly. Clone sizes are given selectively: once, few, many, or a class where the clone is expanded.

TRBJ2-5,TRBV12-3/TRBV12-4,.,TRBD1,TGTGCCAGCAGTGCTACAGGGGGCCCTAACGTCGAGACCCAGTACTTC,CASSATGGPNVETQYF
TRBJ1-2,TRBV15,.,.,TGTGCCACCAGCAGTCGGCAGGGAGTCAGCTATGGCTACACCTTC,CATSSRQGVSYGYTF
TRBJ2-1,TRBV4-1,few,TRBD1,TGCGCCAGCAGCCACCTTAAAGGACAGGGTGGGGTTGGAGAGCAGTTCTTC,CASSHLKGQGGVGEQFF
TRBJ2-3,TRBV4-2,many,TRBD2,TGTGCCAGCAGCCAAGAGAGCGGGAACGCAGATACGCAGTATTTT,CASSQESGNADTQYF
TRBJ2-7,TRBV12-3/TRBV12-4,many,TRBD2,TGTGCCAGCAGTTTGGGGCTCGGGACTAGCGCCTACGAGCAGTACTTC,CASSLGLGTSAYEQYF
TRBJ2-7,TRBV29-1,few,.,TGCAGCGTTACGCCACGGGGGAGGAGCGAGCAGTACTTC,CSVTPRGRSEQYF
TRBJ1-5,TRBV12-3/TRBV12-4,few,.,TGTGCCAGCAGGGGGGAGGGGCCCCAGCATTTT,CASRGEGPQHF
TRBJ1-3,TRBV19,few,.,TGTGCCAGTAGTATAGCGTCGGGCTCTGGAAACACCATATATTTT,CASSIASGSGNTIYF
TRBJ1-2,TRBV5-1,.,.,TGCGCCAGCAGCTTGGAATCAGGCGGTGGCGGCTACACCTTC,CASSLESGGGGYTF
TRBJ2-6,TRBV20-1,many,TRBD1,TGCAGTGCTAGGCGACAGGGGAGAGACTCTGGGGCCAACGTCCTGACTTTC,CSARRQGRDSGANVLTF
TRBJ1-2,TRBV4-3,.,.,TGCGCCAGCAGCCAAGACCCGGAAGTAAGCTATGGCTACACCTTC,CASSQDPEVSYGYTF
TRBJ1-1,TRBV20-1,.,.,TGCAGTGGGGGCGGTGCTAGCGGCACTGAAGCTTTCTTT,CSGGGASGTEAFF
TRBJ2-1,TRBV6-2/TRBV6-3,.,.,TGTGCCAGCAGTCAAATAGCCATTCTTTACAATGAGCAGTTCTTC,CASSQIAILYNEQFF
TRBJ2-1,TRBV7-2,.,.,TGTGCCAGCAGCTCGCGGGACTCCGGAGTCGGTGAGCAGTTCTTC,CASSSRDSGVGEQFF
TRBJ1-1,TRBV7-6,.,.,TGTGCCAGCAGCCCGGGGGGGGGGTGGAACACTGAAGCTTTCTTT,CASSPGGGWNTEAFF
TRBJ2-7,TRBV6-5,.,.,TGTGCCAGCAGTTACTCGAGACAGGAAGGCGAGCAGTACTTC,CASSYSRQEGEQYF